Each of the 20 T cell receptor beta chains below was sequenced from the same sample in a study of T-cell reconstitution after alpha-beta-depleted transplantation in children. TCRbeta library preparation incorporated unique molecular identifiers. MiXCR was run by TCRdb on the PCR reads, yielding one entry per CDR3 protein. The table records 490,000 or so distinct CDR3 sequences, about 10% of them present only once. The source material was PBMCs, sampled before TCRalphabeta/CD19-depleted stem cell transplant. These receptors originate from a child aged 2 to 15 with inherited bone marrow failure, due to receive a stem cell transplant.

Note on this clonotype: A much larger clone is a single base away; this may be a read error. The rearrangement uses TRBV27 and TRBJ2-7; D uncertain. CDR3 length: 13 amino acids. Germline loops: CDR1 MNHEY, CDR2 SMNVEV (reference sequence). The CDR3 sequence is CASSFGSNYQQYF. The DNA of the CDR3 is TGTGCCAGCAGTTTTGGAAGCAACTACCAGCAGTACTTC.

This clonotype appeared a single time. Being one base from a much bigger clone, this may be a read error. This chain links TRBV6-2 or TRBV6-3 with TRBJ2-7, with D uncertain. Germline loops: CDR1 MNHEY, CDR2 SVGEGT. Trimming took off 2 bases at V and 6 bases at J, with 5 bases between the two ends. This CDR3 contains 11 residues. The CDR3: CASSYRVEQYF. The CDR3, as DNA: TGTGCCAGCAGTTACAGGGTCGAGCAGTACTTC.

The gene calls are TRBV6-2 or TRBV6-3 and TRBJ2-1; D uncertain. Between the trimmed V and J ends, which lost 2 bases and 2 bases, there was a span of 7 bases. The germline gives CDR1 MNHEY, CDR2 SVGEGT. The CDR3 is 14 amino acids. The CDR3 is CASSYATPYNEQFF. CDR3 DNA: TGTGCCAGCAGTTACGCGACACCCTACAATGAGCAGTTCTTC.

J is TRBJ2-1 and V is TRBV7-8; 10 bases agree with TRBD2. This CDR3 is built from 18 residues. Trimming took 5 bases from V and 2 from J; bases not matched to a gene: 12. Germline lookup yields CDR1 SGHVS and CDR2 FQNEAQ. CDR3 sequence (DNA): TGTGCCAGCAGCGAACCGGGACTAGCGTTGGATCCCTACAATGAGCAGTTCTTC. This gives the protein CASSEPGLALDPYNEQFF.

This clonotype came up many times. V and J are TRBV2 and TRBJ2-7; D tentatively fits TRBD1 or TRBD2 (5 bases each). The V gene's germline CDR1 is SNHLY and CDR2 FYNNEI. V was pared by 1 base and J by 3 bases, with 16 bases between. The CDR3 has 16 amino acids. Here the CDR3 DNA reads TGTGCCAGCAGTGAAGGGCGTCAGGGAGAAATCTACGAGCAGTACTTC. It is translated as CASSEGRQGEIYEQYF.

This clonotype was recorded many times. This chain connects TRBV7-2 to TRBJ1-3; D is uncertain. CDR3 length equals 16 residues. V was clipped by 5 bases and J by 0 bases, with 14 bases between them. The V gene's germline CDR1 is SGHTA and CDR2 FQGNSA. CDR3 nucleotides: TGTGCCAGCAGCGTAGGTGGTAGACACTCTGGAAACACCATATATTTT. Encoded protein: CASSVGGRHSGNTIYF.

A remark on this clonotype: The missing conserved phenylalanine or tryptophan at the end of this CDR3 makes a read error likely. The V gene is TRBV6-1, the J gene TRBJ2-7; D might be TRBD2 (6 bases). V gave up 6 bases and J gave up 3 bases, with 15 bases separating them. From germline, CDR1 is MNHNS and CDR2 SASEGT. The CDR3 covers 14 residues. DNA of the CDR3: TGTGCCAGCAGCACCCTGGGGGGTGTCTACGAGCAGTACATC. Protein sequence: CASSTLGGVYEQYI.

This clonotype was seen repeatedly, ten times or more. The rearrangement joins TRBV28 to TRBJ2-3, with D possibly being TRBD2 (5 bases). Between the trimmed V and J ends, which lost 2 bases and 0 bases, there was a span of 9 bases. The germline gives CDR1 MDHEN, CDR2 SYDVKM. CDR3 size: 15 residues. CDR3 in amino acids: CASSLVDSSTDTQYF. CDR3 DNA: TGTGCCAGCAGTTTAGTGGACTCCAGCACAGATACGCAGTATTTT.

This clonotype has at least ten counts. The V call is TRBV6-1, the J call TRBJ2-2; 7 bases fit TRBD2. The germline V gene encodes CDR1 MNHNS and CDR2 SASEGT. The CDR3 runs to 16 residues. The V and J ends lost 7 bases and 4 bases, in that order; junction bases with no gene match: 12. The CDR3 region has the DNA TGTGCCAGCAAAGGACCCGGACTAGTTATCACCGGGGAGCTGTTTTTT. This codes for CASKGPGLVITGELFF.

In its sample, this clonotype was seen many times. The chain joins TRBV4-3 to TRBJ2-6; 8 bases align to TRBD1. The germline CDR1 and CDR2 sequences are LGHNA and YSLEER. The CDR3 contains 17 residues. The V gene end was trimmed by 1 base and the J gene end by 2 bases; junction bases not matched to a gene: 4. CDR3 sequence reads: CASSQVVQGAGANVLTF. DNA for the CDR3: TGCGCCAGCAGCCAAGTGGTACAGGGGGCTGGGGCCAACGTCCTGACTTTC.

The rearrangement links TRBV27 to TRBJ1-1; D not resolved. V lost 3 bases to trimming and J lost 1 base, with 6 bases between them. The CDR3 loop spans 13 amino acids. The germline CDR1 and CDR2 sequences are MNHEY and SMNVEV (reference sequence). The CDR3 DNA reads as TGTGCCAGCAGTTTTCAGGAGAACACTGAAGCTTTCTTT. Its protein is CASSFQENTEAFF.

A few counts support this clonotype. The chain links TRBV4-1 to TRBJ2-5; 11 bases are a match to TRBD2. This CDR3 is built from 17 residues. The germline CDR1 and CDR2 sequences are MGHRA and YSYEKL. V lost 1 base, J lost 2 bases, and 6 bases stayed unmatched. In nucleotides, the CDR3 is TGCGCCAGCAGCCAAGGGGGGAGACTAGCGGGGCAAGAGACCCAGTACTTC. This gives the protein CASSQGGRLAGQETQYF.

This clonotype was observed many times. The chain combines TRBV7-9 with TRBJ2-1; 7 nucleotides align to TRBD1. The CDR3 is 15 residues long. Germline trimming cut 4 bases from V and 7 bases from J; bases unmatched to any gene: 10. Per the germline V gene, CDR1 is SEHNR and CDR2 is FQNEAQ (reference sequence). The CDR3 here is CASSYLLTGMNEQFF. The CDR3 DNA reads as TGTGCCAGCAGCTACCTACTGACAGGGATGAATGAGCAGTTCTTC.

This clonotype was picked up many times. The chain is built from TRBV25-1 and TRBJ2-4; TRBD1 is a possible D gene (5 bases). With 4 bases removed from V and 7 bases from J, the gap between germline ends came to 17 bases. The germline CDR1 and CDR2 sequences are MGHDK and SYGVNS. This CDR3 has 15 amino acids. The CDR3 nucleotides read TGTGCCAGCAGTGGTATCGGACACCCTATGAACATTCAGTACTTC. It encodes CASSGIGHPMNIQYF. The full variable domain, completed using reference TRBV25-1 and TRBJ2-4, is EADIYQTPRYLVIGTGKKITLECSQTMGHDKMYWYQQDPGMELHLIHYSYGVNSTEKGDLSSESTVSRIRTEHFPLTLESARPSHTSQYLCASSGIGHPMNIQYFGAGTRLSVL.

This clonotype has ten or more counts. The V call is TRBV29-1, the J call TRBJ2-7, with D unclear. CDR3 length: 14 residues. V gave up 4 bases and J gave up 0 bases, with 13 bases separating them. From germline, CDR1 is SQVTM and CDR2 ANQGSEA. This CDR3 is CSVGASMSSYEQYF. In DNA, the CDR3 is TGCAGCGTTGGCGCCTCCATGAGCTCCTACGAGCAGTACTTC.

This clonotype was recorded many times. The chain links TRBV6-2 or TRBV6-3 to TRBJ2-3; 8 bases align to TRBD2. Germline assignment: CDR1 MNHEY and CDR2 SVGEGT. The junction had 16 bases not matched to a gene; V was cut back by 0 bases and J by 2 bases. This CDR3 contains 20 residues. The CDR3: CASSYSYEGDSGRYTDTQYF. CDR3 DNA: TGTGCCAGCAGTTACTCCTACGAAGGTGACAGCGGGAGATACACAGATACGCAGTATTTT.

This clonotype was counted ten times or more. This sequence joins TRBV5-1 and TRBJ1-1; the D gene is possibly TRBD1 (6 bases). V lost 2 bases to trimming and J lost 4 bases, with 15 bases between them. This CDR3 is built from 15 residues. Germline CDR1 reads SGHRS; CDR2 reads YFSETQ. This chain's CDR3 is CASSFESTGTTEAFF. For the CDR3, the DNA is TGCGCCAGCAGCTTCGAATCAACAGGGACCACTGAAGCTTTCTTT.

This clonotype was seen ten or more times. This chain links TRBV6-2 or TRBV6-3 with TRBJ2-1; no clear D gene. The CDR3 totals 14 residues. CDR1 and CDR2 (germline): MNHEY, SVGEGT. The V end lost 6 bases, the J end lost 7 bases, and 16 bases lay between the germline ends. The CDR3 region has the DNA TGTGCCAGCAGCCCTCCGGGTTTCACTAATGAGCAGTTCTTC. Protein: CASSPPGFTNEQFF.

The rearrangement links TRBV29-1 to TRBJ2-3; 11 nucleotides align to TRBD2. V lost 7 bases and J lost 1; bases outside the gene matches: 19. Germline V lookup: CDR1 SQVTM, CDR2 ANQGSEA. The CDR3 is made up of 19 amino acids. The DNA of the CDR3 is TGCAGCGCCGGTCCGGGGACAGGCGAACTAGCGGGAGGCACAGATACGCAGTATTTT. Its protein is CSAGPGTGELAGGTDTQYF.

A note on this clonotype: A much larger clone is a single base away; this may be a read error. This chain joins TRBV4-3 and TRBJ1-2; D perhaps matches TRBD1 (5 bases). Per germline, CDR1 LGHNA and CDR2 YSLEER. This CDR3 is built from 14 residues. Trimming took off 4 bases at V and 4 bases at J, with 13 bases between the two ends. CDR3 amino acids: CASSLKDSLYGYTF. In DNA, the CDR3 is TGCGCCAGCAGCCTAAAAGACAGCCTCTATGGCTACACCTTC.